The next 13 T cell receptor beta chains were all read from a single sample in a study of blood T cells in healthy people across ages. For the second PCR, which ran for roughly 6 to 12 cycles, a sample-barcoded 5' primer and a J-beta primer mix were used. TCRdb itself ran the 5' RACE reads through MiXCR, one entry per CDR3 protein. The repertoire includes over 700,000 distinct CDR3 sequences, approximately 55% of them detected once, and approximately 40% sits in the top ten. Sample: blood. The source of these receptors is a man aged 80 or over in good health.

The CDR3, as DNA: TGTGCCAGCAGCCCCACGGCCGGACAGGGGCCGATTGGGTTAACGAAAGAGACCCAGTACTTC. It specifies CASSPTAGQGPIGLTKETQYF. The J gene is TRBJ2-7, the V gene TRBV21-1; the table assigns TRBD1, which was not confirmed against the DNA. The DNA matches TRBJ2-5 better at its end, which makes the J call doubtful. TRBV21-1 is recorded as a pseudogene. The CDR3 totals 21 residues.

This clonotype showed up many times. V and J are TRBV15 and TRBJ2-5, with 8 bases lining up with TRBD2. The CDR3 is made up of 15 amino acids. Losses at the gene ends were 1 base for V and 4 bases for J; bases not matched to a gene: 5. CDR1 LNHNV and CDR2 YYDKDF come from the germline V gene (reference sequence). CDR3 region: CATSRVRREGETQYF. As DNA, the CDR3 is TGTGCCACCAGCAGAGTTCGACGGGAGGGAGAGACCCAGTACTTC.

V is TRBV24-1 and J is TRBJ1-2; possible D gene TRBD1, 5 bases. V was cut by 3 bases and J by 2 bases, with 18 bases left in between. The CDR3 runs 17 residues. The germline V gene has CDR1 KGHDR and CDR2 SFDVKD. CDR3 DNA sequence: TGTGCCACCAGTGATGGACCGGGGCAGCTTGCAAACTATGGCTACACCTTC. This encodes CATSDGPGQLANYGYTF.

This chain joins TRBV5-5 and TRBJ2-5; D possibly corresponds to TRBD2 (6 bases). This CDR3 has 13 residues. V was trimmed by 2 bases and J by 5 bases, leaving 10 bases between them. Germline lookup yields CDR1 SGHKS and CDR2 YYEKEE (reference sequence). The CDR3 here is CASSFGGWETQYF. The CDR3 coding sequence is TGTGCCAGCAGCTTCGGGGGTTGGGAGACCCAGTACTTC. The variable domain in full, with the rest retrieved from reference TRBV5-5 and TRBJ2-5, is DAGVTQSPTHLIKTRGQQVTLRCSPISGHKSVSWYQQVLGQGPQFIFQYYEKEERGRGNFPDRFSARQFPNYSSELNVNALLLGDSALYLCASSFGGWETQYFGPGTRLLVL.

The chain joins TRBV6-5 to TRBJ1-4; possibly TRBD1 for D (6 bases). This CDR3 region has 14 residues. Trimming shortened V by 7 bases and J by 7 bases, and 16 bases separated the two germline ends. Germline V CDR1 and CDR2: MNHEY, SVGAGI. The CDR3 DNA is TGTGCCAGCAACGAAGGGGGGCTTGGTGAAAAACTGTTTTTT. Its translation is CASNEGGLGEKLFF.

The J gene is TRBJ2-7, the V gene TRBV12-3 or TRBV12-4, with D possibly called TRBD1 or TRBD2 (5 bases each). The V end was cut by 6 bases, the J end by 0 bases, with 18 bases between. The CDR3 extends over 16 amino acids. The CDR3 nucleotides are TGTGCCAGCAGCGCAACAGACGGGACGAGCTCCTACGAGCAGTACTTC. It specifies CASSATDGTSSYEQYF.

The chain couples TRBV20-1 to TRBJ2-1; TRBD1 matches 10 bases. The J call may be faulty, since TRBJ2-7 better matches the DNA end. The CDR3 runs 15 residues. The germline CDR1 and CDR2 sequences are DFQATT and SNEGSKA (reference sequence). CDR3 residues: CSALDRGGGYNEQYF. CDR3 in DNA: TGCAGTGCGCTGGACAGGGGGGGGGGCTACAATGAGCAGTACTTC.

This clonotype appeared once. At one boundary the junction diverges from the germline segment, which might be a read error. The chain uses TRBV18 and TRBJ2-5; weak D call: TRBD2 (5 bases). The CDR3 spans 14 residues. Germline CDR1 KGHSH, CDR2 LQKENI. The CDR3 DNA is TGTGCCAGCTCACCACCGTTTCGGGGAGAGGCCCAGTACTTC. It yields the protein CASSPPFRGEAQYF.

The gene calls are TRBV7-3 and TRBJ2-1; either TRBD1 or TRBD2 may supply D (6 bases each). The CDR3 is 16 amino acids. Trimming pared 6 bases from V and 2 bases from J, leaving 17 bases between. Germline lookup yields CDR1 SGHTA and CDR2 FQGTGA. The DNA for the CDR3 is TGTGCCAGCAGTGTGGTCGGGGGCCTGCCCTACAATGAGCAGTTCTTC. It specifies CASSVVGGLPYNEQFF. The whole variable domain, filled in from reference TRBV7-3 and TRBJ2-1, reads GAGVSQTPSNKVTEKGKYVELRCDPISGHTALYWYRQSLGQGPEFLIYFQGTGAADDSGLPNDRFFAVRPEGSVSTLKIQRTERGDSAVYLCASSVVGGLPYNEQFFGPGTRLTVL.

This clonotype was seen repeatedly, ten times or more. The V gene is TRBV7-2, the J gene TRBJ2-1; the match to TRBD2 covers 12 bases. CDR1 SGHTA and CDR2 FQGNSA come from the germline V gene. Trimming removed 2 bases from V and 6 bases from J; junction bases left unmatched: 5. The CDR3 loop spans 16 amino acids. In nucleotides, the CDR3 is TGTGCCAGCAGCTTATTGACTAGCGGGAGCGGCAATGAGCAGTTCTTC. Translation gives CASSLLTSGSGNEQFF. Full variable domain (missing parts from reference TRBV7-2 and TRBJ2-1): GAGVSQSPSNKVTEKGKDVELRCDPISGHTALYWYRQSLGQGLEFLIYFQGNSAPDKSGLPSDRFSAERTGGSVSTLTIQRTQQEDSAVYLCASSLLTSGSGNEQFFGPGTRLTVL.

This clonotype was seen once. The rearrangement uses TRBV14 and TRBJ2-2; 8 positions match TRBD2. CDR3 length: 14 amino acids. Germline V gene lookup returns CDR1 SGHDN and CDR2 FVKESK. The junction had 1 base not matched to a gene; V was cut back by 2 bases and J by 5 bases. CDR3 nucleotides: TGTGCCAGCAGCCAACTAGCGGGTACCGGGGAGCTGTTTTTT. As protein: CASSQLAGTGELFF. The variable domain in full, completed from reference TRBV14 and TRBJ2-2, reads EAGVTQFPSHSVIEKGQTVTLRCDPISGHDNLYWYRRVMGKEIKFLLHFVKESKQDESGMPNNRFLAERTGGTYSTLKVQPAELEDSGVYFCASSQLAGTGELFFGEGSRLTVL.

The chain has TRBV15 and TRBJ2-5; D gene ambiguous. Germline CDR1 LNHNV, CDR2 YYDKDF (reference sequence). Trimming stripped 1 base from V and 5 bases from J, with 5 bases between. CDR3 length: 12 residues. This CDR3 is CATSRVGETQYF. The DNA for the CDR3 is TGTGCCACCAGCAGAGTTGGCGAGACCCAGTACTTC.

CDR3 loop: CAISDLAGGQETQYF. The CDR3 coding sequence is TGTGCCATCAGTGACTTGGCGGGAGGCCAGGAGACCCAGTACTTC. The V call is TRBV10-3, the J call TRBJ2-5, with 8 bases aligning to TRBD2. V lost 3 bases to trimming and J lost 5 bases; unmatched junction nucleotides: 8. CDR3 size: 15 residues. Germline values: CDR1 ENHRY, CDR2 SYGVKD.